The 18 T cell receptor beta chains reported below all come from one sample, sequenced in a study of follicular helper T cells after annual influenza vaccination. Time point: 2015-2016 season, pre-vaccination. Clones were sequenced by immunoSEQ multiplex PCR, and TCRdb holds only the in-frame ones, with some missing. The profile shows 2,500 or so clones, approximately 80% of them singletons. The material was CXCR5+ CD38- circulating T follicular helper cells from blood, obtained on the day of influenza vaccination. Subset of the sample: circulating Tfh, non-naive CD4+CXCR5+PD-1+ (ICOS+CD38+ or ICOS-CD38-). The receptor set was obtained from an adult who received the influenza vaccine.

The rearrangement uses TRBV7-6 and TRBJ2-1, with 7 bases matching TRBD2. Looked up from germline, CDR1 is SGHVS and CDR2 is FNYEAQ. Unmatched junction bases numbered 7, after V lost 1 base and J lost 7 bases. This CDR3 comprises 15 residues. This CDR3 is CASSLVAGVINEQFF. CDR3 DNA sequence: TGTGCCAGCAGCTTAGTAGCGGGCGTGATAAATGAGCAGTTCTTC.

The table lists this clone with a few counts. The V and J genes are TRBV7-9 and TRBJ2-7; tentative D call: TRBD1 (6 bases). V was shortened by 5 bases and J by 7 bases, with 18 bases between the two germline ends. The CDR3 has 14 residues. The germline gives CDR1 SEHNR, CDR2 FQNEAQ (reference sequence). The CDR3: CASSRTELKREQYF. The CDR3 region has the DNA TGTGCCAGCAGCCGGACAGAGCTTAAGAGGGAGCAGTACTTC.

This chain's CDR3 is CSAGGGTEAFF. In DNA, the CDR3 is TGCAGTGCGGGGGGGGGCACTGAAGCTTTCTTT. The rearrangement links TRBV20-1 to TRBJ1-1; the D gene is possibly TRBD1 (5 bases). The germline gives CDR1 DFQATT, CDR2 SNEGSKA (reference sequence). The V end lost 6 bases, the J end lost 4 bases, and 9 bases lay between the germline ends. The CDR3 is made up of 11 amino acids.

This clone was observed a single time. The chain joins TRBV6-5 to TRBJ1-5, with 9 bases that match TRBD1. J was trimmed by 7 bases and V by 2 bases; bases with no gene match: 6. Germline-derived CDR1 and CDR2 are MNHEY and SVGAGI. The CDR3 runs to 15 residues. The CDR3 sequence is CASSYTQGARQPQHF. The CDR3 nucleotides read TGTGCCAGCAGTTACACACAGGGGGCGAGGCAGCCCCAGCATTTT.

The chain recombines TRBV7-6 with TRBJ2-5; D remains unclear. Germline values: CDR1 SGHVS, CDR2 FNYEAQ. The CDR3 totals 14 residues. V was shortened by 7 bases and J by 5 bases, with 17 bases between the two germline ends. The CDR3 coding sequence is TGTGCCAGCACCCAACCCGGCCTTTCGGAGACCCAGTACTTC. Translating gives CASTQPGLSETQYF.

The CDR3, as DNA: TGTGCCAGCAGAACCGGGACAGGGAGCACCGGGGAGCTGTTTTTT. Amino acid sequence: CASRTGTGSTGELFF. J is TRBJ2-2 and V is TRBV6-5, with 9 bases identical to TRBD1. The CDR3 extends over 15 amino acids. In germline, CDR1 is MNHEY, CDR2 SVGAGI. J was trimmed by 4 bases and V by 6 bases; bases with no gene match: 6.

The rearrangement joins TRBV30 to TRBJ2-5; D unclear. Germline lookup yields CDR1 GTSNPN and CDR2 SVGIG (reference sequence). Trimming cost V 0 bases and J 14 bases, with 13 bases left between them. This CDR3 has 11 residues. The CDR3 bases are TGTGCCTGGAGTGTAGTGGGCTTTCTCTACTTC. Encoded protein: CAWSVVGFLYF. Based on the CDR3 plus reference TRBV30 and TRBJ2-5, the full variable domain is SQTIHQWPATLVQPVGSPLSLECTVEGTSNPNLYWYRQAAGRGLQLLFYSVGIGQISSEVPQNLSASRPQDRQFILSSKKLLLSDSGFYLCAWSVVGFLYFGPGTRLLVL.

The rearrangement links TRBV27 to TRBJ1-1; TRBD1 matches at 9 bases. After removal of 7 bases from V and 7 bases from J, the junction contained 16 bases not matched to a gene. Germline V gives CDR1 MNHEY, CDR2 SMNVEV (reference sequence). The CDR3 is made up of 16 amino acids. The CDR3: CASIPPGQGSWGEAFF. In DNA form, the CDR3 reads TGTGCCAGCATCCCTCCGGGACAGGGTAGCTGGGGTGAAGCTTTCTTT.

The chain combines TRBV2 with TRBJ1-6; tentatively, D is TRBD1 (6 bases). The V and J ends lost 4 bases and 7 bases respectively, with 11 bases between them. This CDR3 is 14 amino acids long. In germline, CDR1 is SNHLY, CDR2 FYNNEI. As DNA, the CDR3 is TGTGCCAGCAGTGGACAGGTACCAAATTCACCCCTCCACTTT. This encodes CASSGQVPNSPLHF.

The CDR3 loop reads CASNYRGGSDSPLHF. CDR3 sequence (DNA): TGTGCCAGCAACTACAGGGGAGGTTCGGATTCACCCCTCCACTTT. The V gene is TRBV6-5, the J gene TRBJ1-6, with 7 positions matching TRBD1. V lost 7 bases, J lost 8 bases, and 11 bases stayed unmatched. The CDR3 extends over 15 amino acids. Germline V lookup: CDR1 MNHEY, CDR2 SVGAGI.

The chain has TRBV19 and TRBJ1-2, with 10 bases aligning to TRBD1. V shed 5 bases and J 3 bases; nucleotides not matched to a gene: 6. Germline CDR1 and CDR2: LNHDA and SQIVND (reference sequence). CDR3 length: 15 amino acids. The CDR3 protein is CASSARTGGDYGYTF. For the CDR3, the DNA is TGTGCCAGTAGTGCCCGGACAGGGGGGGACTATGGCTACACCTTC.

This chain connects TRBV7-9 to TRBJ2-2; 8 nucleotides align to TRBD2. CDR3 length: 14 residues. Germline values: CDR1 SEHNR, CDR2 FQNEAQ (reference sequence). V dropped 11 bases and J dropped 4; count of bases not matched to a gene: 9. The CDR3 region has the DNA TGTGCCTCACAAGCGGGAGCGGCCACCGGGGAGCTGTTTTTT. This sequence encodes CASQAGAATGELFF.

This clone was seen a few times. V gene TRBV4-2 combines with J gene TRBJ1-4, with D unclear. Per the germline V gene, CDR1 is LGHNA and CDR2 is YNFKEQ. The CDR3 is 12 residues long. V lost 2 bases and J 11 bases, leaving 9 bases between the germline ends. This CDR3 is CASSQPKGKLFF. The CDR3 DNA follows: TGTGCCAGCAGCCAACCCAAAGGGAAACTGTTTTTT.

This clone was detected only once. This chain links TRBV27 with TRBJ2-6, with TRBD1 matching 8 bases. Looked up from germline, CDR1 is MNHEY and CDR2 is SMNVEV (reference sequence). V lost 3 bases to trimming and J lost 0 bases; unmatched junction nucleotides: 7. The length of the CDR3 is 18 residues. The CDR3 is CASSLSRDRISGANVLTF. In DNA, the CDR3 is TGTGCCAGCAGTTTGTCCCGGGACAGGATCTCTGGGGCCAACGTCCTGACTTTC.

This rearrangement joins TRBV13 to TRBJ2-1; 8 positions agree with TRBD2. Per the germline V gene, CDR1 is PRHDT and CDR2 is FYEKMQ (reference sequence). This CDR3 has 17 amino acids. The V segment lost 5 bases and the J segment 6 bases; nucleotides outside the gene matches: 15. The CDR3 region has the DNA TGTGCCAGCAGCGCACTCTCCGGGACTAGATTCTCCAATGAGCAGTTCTTC. This sequence encodes CASSALSGTRFSNEQFF.

V usage is TRBV29-1 and J usage is TRBJ2-7; D is ambiguous. The CDR3 sequence is 12 residues long. V shed 4 bases and J shed 3 bases, with 10 bases lying between them. Germline V gene lookup returns CDR1 SQVTM and CDR2 ANQGSEA. CDR3 residues: CSVGLMNYEQYF. The CDR3 region has the DNA TGCAGCGTTGGATTAATGAACTACGAGCAGTACTTC.

This chain connects TRBV5-1 to TRBJ2-1; D tentatively reads TRBD1 or TRBD2 (8 bases each). The CDR3 sequence is 15 residues long. V gave up 4 bases and J gave up 6 bases, with 17 bases separating them. CDR1 is SGHRS and CDR2 is YFSETQ in the germline V gene. The CDR3 here is CASSPGGTGFNEQFF. The CDR3 DNA reads as TGCGCCAGCAGCCCGGGAGGGACAGGTTTCAATGAGCAGTTCTTC.

The chain employs TRBV11-2 and TRBJ2-7; no clear D. The CDR3 consists of 14 residues. V dropped 0 bases and J dropped 3 bases, with 9 bases sitting between them. Germline assignment: CDR1 SGHAT and CDR2 FQNNGV. The CDR3 loop reads CASSLDSIIYEQYF. In nucleotides, the CDR3 is TGTGCCAGCAGCTTAGATAGTATAATCTACGAGCAGTACTTC. The entire variable domain, with the rest obtained from reference TRBV11-2 and TRBJ2-7, is as follows: EAGVAQSPRYKIIEKRQSVAFWCNPISGHATLYWYQQILGQGPKLLIQFQNNGVVDDSQLPKDRFSAERLKGVDSTLKIQPAKLEDSAVYLCASSLDSIIYEQYFGPGTRLTVT.